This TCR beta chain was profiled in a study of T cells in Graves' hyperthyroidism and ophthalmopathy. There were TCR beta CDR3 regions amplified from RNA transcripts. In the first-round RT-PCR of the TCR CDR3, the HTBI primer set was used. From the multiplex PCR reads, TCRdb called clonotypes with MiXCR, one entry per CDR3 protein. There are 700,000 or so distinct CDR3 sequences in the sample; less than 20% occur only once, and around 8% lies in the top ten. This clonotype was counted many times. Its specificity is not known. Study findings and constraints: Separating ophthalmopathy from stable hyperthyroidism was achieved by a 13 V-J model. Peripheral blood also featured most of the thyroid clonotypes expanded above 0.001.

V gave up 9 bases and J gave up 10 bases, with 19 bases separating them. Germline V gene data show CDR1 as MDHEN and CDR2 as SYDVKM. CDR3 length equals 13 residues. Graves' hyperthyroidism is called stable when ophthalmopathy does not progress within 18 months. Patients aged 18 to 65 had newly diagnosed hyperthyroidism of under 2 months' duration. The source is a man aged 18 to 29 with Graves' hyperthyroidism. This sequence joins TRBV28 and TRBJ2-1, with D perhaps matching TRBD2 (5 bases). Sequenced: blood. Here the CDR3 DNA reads TGTGCCAGTGACCGGACTCTGTTCGGGGAGCAGTTCTTC. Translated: CASDRTLFGEQFF.